The 28 T cell receptor beta chains presented below share a single source sample, sequenced in a study of control samples from healthy donors and cancer patients. Measured with immunoSEQ multiplex PCR; TCRdb has only the in-frame clones, and not every one. The sample includes approximately 100,000 clones, about 89% of them seen just once. The sample was PBMCs. The receptors shown here come from a man in his 60s with lung cancer.

The chain employs TRBV7-3 and TRBJ2-3; D is ambiguous. Germline CDR1 and CDR2: SGHTA and FQGTGA. V was trimmed by 5 bases and J by 3 bases, leaving 12 bases between them. The CDR3 has 14 amino acids. The CDR3 sequence is CASSPMATTDTQYF. CDR3 DNA sequence: TGTGCCAGCAGCCCCATGGCAACAACAGATACGCAGTATTTT.

This clone was counted between two and nine times. This sequence joins TRBV2 and TRBJ2-2, with unresolved D. V was trimmed by 6 bases and J by 7 bases, leaving 6 bases between them. Germline V gene lookup returns CDR1 SNHLY and CDR2 FYNNEI. This CDR3 is built from 11 residues. Written as DNA, the CDR3 is TGTGCCAGCAGCGGATTCGGGGAGCTGTTTTTT. It specifies CASSGFGELFF.

V usage is TRBV10-1 and J usage is TRBJ2-7; tentatively, D is TRBD1 or TRBD2 (7 bases each). Trimming cost V 8 bases and J 6 bases, with 26 bases left between them. Germline values: CDR1 WNHNN, CDR2 SYGVQD (reference sequence). CDR3 size: 16 residues. CDR3 region: CASAPAGGQGGCEQYF. The CDR3 DNA reads TGCGCCAGCGCCCCCGCGGGCGGGCAGGGGGGGTGCGAGCAGTACTTC.

Worth noting for this clone: This sample includes further DNA sequences coding for the same CDR3. The rearrangement uses TRBV10-2 and TRBJ2-6; 10 bases are a match to TRBD2. Germline V gene lookup returns CDR1 WSHSY and CDR2 SAAADI. This CDR3 region has 18 residues. The trim removed 2 bases at V and 0 bases at J, leaving 4 bases unmatched. CDR3 DNA sequence: TGCGCCAGCAGTGAGCGGCTAGCGGGGGACTCTGGGGCCAACGTCCTGACTTTC. Translating it yields CASSERLAGDSGANVLTF.

CDR3 in amino acids: CASSLAGLNTGELFF. CDR3 DNA sequence: TGTGCCAGCAGCTTAGCGGGACTGAACACCGGGGAGCTGTTTTTT. V usage is TRBV7-2 and J usage is TRBJ2-2; D perhaps matches TRBD2 (6 bases). The germline gives CDR1 SGHTA, CDR2 FQGNSA. The CDR3 covers 15 residues. With 0 bases removed from V and 1 base from J, the gap between germline ends came to 6 bases.

CDR3 residues: CAISEVGLSNQPQHF. CDR3 bases: TGTGCCATCAGTGAGGTGGGTTTGAGCAATCAGCCCCAGCATTTT. The chain carries TRBV10-3 and TRBJ1-5; D is unresolved. This CDR3 spans 15 amino acids. Between the trimmed V and J ends, which lost 2 bases and 1 base, there was a span of 9 bases. CDR1 and CDR2 (germline): ENHRY, SYGVKD.

The V gene is TRBV3-1 (or the pseudogene TRBV3-2), the J gene TRBJ2-5, with 9 bases matching TRBD2. After removal of 1 base from V and 1 base from J, the junction contained 7 bases not matched to a gene. The CDR3 loop spans 17 amino acids. The V gene's germline CDR1 is LGHDT and CDR2 YNNKEL (reference sequence). The CDR3 DNA reads TGTGCCAGCAGCCAAGGAGGAGTAGCGGGGGCCCAAGAGACCCAGTACTTC. Amino acid sequence: CASSQGGVAGAQETQYF.

The chain uses TRBV6-1 and TRBJ2-5; D gene unclear. The CDR3 extends over 14 amino acids. The germline V gene has CDR1 MNHNS and CDR2 SASEGT. V was cut by 1 base and J by 5 bases, with 11 bases left in between. The CDR3 region is CASSEVFGWETQYF. DNA for the CDR3: TGTGCCAGCAGTGAAGTCTTCGGGTGGGAGACCCAGTACTTC.

V usage is TRBV5-1 and J usage is TRBJ2-5, with a possible D match to TRBD1 (6 bases). Deletions cut 1 base from V and 1 base from J, with 11 bases between. Germline CDR1 SGHRS, CDR2 YFSETQ. This CDR3 contains 15 residues. The CDR3 nucleotides read TGCGCCAGCAGCTTGCAGCCAGGGGTCCAAGAGACCCAGTACTTC. It encodes CASSLQPGVQETQYF.

The rearrangement uses TRBV7-2 and TRBJ1-1; tentative D call: TRBD1 (5 bases). Germline CDR1 SGHTA, CDR2 FQGNSA. This CDR3 is built from 15 residues. V was pared by 1 base and J by 1 base, with 10 bases between. This CDR3 is CASSLGGVQNTEAFF. As DNA, the CDR3 is TGTGCCAGCAGCTTAGGGGGCGTACAGAACACTGAAGCTTTCTTT.

The chain joins TRBV5-1 to TRBJ2-5; D might be TRBD2 (5 bases). Germline CDR1 is SGHRS and CDR2 is YFSETQ. The V and J ends lost 1 base and 3 bases respectively, with 16 bases between them. The CDR3 runs 16 residues. The CDR3 coding sequence is TGCGCCAGCAGCTTGTCGGGCAGGACTCCAGAAGAGACCCAGTACTTC. Protein: CASSLSGRTPEETQYF.

The V call is TRBV2, the J call TRBJ1-1; D is possibly TRBD1 (5 bases). Germline CDR1 and CDR2: SNHLY and FYNNEI. V was cut by 6 bases and J by 8 bases, with 16 bases left in between. The CDR3 totals 13 residues. CDR3 sequence: CASSQAQGVEAFF. The CDR3, as DNA: TGTGCCAGCAGCCAAGCGCAAGGGGTGGAAGCTTTCTTT.

The V and J genes are TRBV5-1 and TRBJ2-2, with 10 nucleotides matching TRBD2. The germline V gene encodes CDR1 SGHRS and CDR2 YFSETQ. This CDR3 is built from 16 residues. J lost 4 bases, V lost 2 bases, and 5 bases had no gene match. Written as DNA, the CDR3 is TGCGCCAGCAGCTTTCTTAGCGGGGGGACCACCGGGGAGCTGTTTTTT. This codes for CASSFLSGGTTGELFF.

The J gene is TRBJ1-4, the V gene TRBV6-1; D is unclear. V was trimmed by 1 base and J by 2 bases, leaving 5 bases between them. Germline values: CDR1 MNHNS, CDR2 SASEGT. This CDR3 spans 14 amino acids. The CDR3 DNA is TGTGCCAGCAGTGAAGGCGTCACTAATGAAAAACTGTTTTTT. Translated, it gives CASSEGVTNEKLFF.

In DNA form, the CDR3 reads TGTGCCAGCAGCCAAGTGGCTAAACAAGAGACCCAGTACTTC. It codes for CASSQVAKQETQYF. The rearrangement links TRBV4-2 to TRBJ2-5; D not resolved. V lost 1 base and J 2 bases, leaving 8 bases between the germline ends. Per the germline V gene, CDR1 is LGHNA and CDR2 is YNFKEQ. The CDR3 sequence is 14 residues long.

The CDR3 spells CASSNFPAGGQGTDTQYF. The CDR3 DNA sequence: TGTGCCAGCAGCAACTTTCCAGCGGGGGGCCAAGGCACAGATACGCAGTATTTT. V is TRBV21-1 and J is TRBJ2-3; the table's D call TRBD2 went unverified against the DNA. TRBV21-1 is a listed pseudogene. The CDR3 covers 18 residues.

The genes are TRBV9 and TRBJ2-5; TRBD1 might be the D (6 bases). The CDR3 sequence is 13 residues long. From germline, CDR1 is SGDLS and CDR2 YYNGEE. Between the trimmed V and J ends, which lost 0 bases and 9 bases, there was a span of 12 bases. Written as DNA, the CDR3 is TGTGCCAGCAGCGTAGAGACCAACAGGGCCCAGTACTTC. Its translation: CASSVETNRAQYF.

The chain employs TRBV6-5 and TRBJ2-7; 7 bases align to TRBD1. Germline CDR1 is MNHEY and CDR2 is SVGAGI. V shed 3 bases, J shed 5 bases, and the junction held 4 bases outside the gene matches. The length of the CDR3 is 13 residues. The CDR3 sequence: CASSYLTGNEQYV. CDR3 DNA sequence: TGTGCCAGCAGTTATCTGACAGGGAACGAGCAGTACGTC.

This clone showed up just a few times. The J gene is TRBJ2-7, the V gene TRBV7-3; D gene unclear. The CDR3 has 11 residues. V lost 2 bases to trimming and J lost 6 bases, with 5 bases between them. Looked up from germline, CDR1 is SGHTA and CDR2 is FQGTGA. This CDR3 reads CASSLLREQYF. In nucleotides, the CDR3 is TGTGCCAGCAGCTTACTGCGCGAGCAGTACTTC.

A single count supports this clone. The chain uses TRBV7-9 and TRBJ2-7; 9 bases agree with TRBD1. The end of the DNA aligns better with TRBJ2-1, so the J call may be wrong. CDR1 and CDR2 (germline): SEHNR, FQNEAQ (reference sequence). The CDR3 covers 17 residues. CDR3 DNA sequence: TGTGCCAGCAGCCACTACCGGACAGGGGTGGAGTACAATGAGCAGTTCTTC. It encodes CASSHYRTGVEYNEQFF.

The CDR3, as DNA: TGTGCCAGCAGCTTACGGGAGTCTAGCACAGATACGCAGTATTTT. Encoded protein: CASSLRESSTDTQYF. V is TRBV3-1 (or the pseudogene TRBV3-2) and J is TRBJ2-3; maybe TRBD2 (6 bases). The CDR3 extends over 15 amino acids. Trimming cost V 5 bases and J 0 bases, with 12 bases left between them. Germline V gene data show CDR1 as LGHDT and CDR2 as YNNKEL (reference sequence).

The rearrangement joins TRBV7-9 to TRBJ1-1; tentative D call: TRBD1 (6 bases). Germline CDR1 SEHNR, CDR2 FQNEAQ (reference sequence). The ends were cut back, 3 bases at V and 1 base at J, with 9 bases in the middle. The CDR3 extends over 14 amino acids. The CDR3 reads CASSFQGPNTEAFF. The CDR3, as DNA: TGTGCCAGCAGCTTCCAGGGGCCGAACACTGAAGCTTTCTTT.

The DNA of the CDR3 is TGTGCCAGCAGCGTAGGGAAGGGAAAGAACACTGAAGCTTTCTTT. Translation gives CASSVGKGKNTEAFF. J is TRBJ1-1 and V is TRBV9; D unresolved. V was cut by 0 bases and J by 1 base, with 10 bases left in between. The length of the CDR3 is 15 residues. Germline V CDR1 and CDR2: SGDLS, YYNGEE.

This chain uses TRBV5-5 with TRBJ2-5, with 9 bases aligning to TRBD1. The germline V gene encodes CDR1 SGHKS and CDR2 YYEKEE (reference sequence). V gave up 4 bases and J gave up 4 bases; unmatched junction bases: 2. The CDR3 has 13 residues. In nucleotides, the CDR3 is TGTGCCAGCAGCGCGGACAGGGGAGAGACCCAGTACTTC. Translation gives CASSADRGETQYF. Complete variable domain (other parts from reference TRBV5-5 and TRBJ2-5): DAGVTQSPTHLIKTRGQQVTLRCSPISGHKSVSWYQQVLGQGPQFIFQYYEKEERGRGNFPDRFSARQFPNYSSELNVNALLLGDSALYLCASSADRGETQYFGPGTRLLVL.

The V call is TRBV6-5, the J call TRBJ1-1; 10 positions match TRBD1. The trim removed 6 bases at V and 3 bases at J, leaving 1 base unmatched. Germline V CDR1 and CDR2: MNHEY, SVGAGI. The CDR3 is 13 residues long. CDR3 region: CASRDRGYTEAFF. CDR3 sequence (DNA): TGTGCCAGCAGGGACAGGGGGTACACTGAAGCTTTCTTT.

J is TRBJ2-6 and V is TRBV2, with 12 bases fitting TRBD1. V was pared by 7 bases and J by 4 bases, with 11 bases of the junction left unmatched. This CDR3 spans 18 amino acids. Germline assignment: CDR1 SNHLY and CDR2 FYNNEI. The CDR3 DNA sequence: TGTGCCAGCACCATCAGGGGGACAGGGGGCGCAGGGGCCAACGTCCTGACTTTC. This sequence encodes CASTIRGTGGAGANVLTF.

The chain uses TRBV13 and TRBJ2-7; D is undetermined. Trimming took 5 bases from V and 13 from J, leaving 24 bases between them. There are 14 residues in the CDR3. Germline CDR1 and CDR2: PRHDT and FYEKMQ (reference sequence). The CDR3 DNA sequence: TGTGCCAGCAGCCTGAAACACCACCACGGGCCCTTTTACTTC. Translation gives CASSLKHHHGPFYF.

The CDR3, as DNA: TGTGCCAGCAGCGGCAGACAGGGCGTTCAGCATTTT. Its translation is CASSGRQGVQHF. The rearrangement links TRBV6-2 or TRBV6-3 to TRBJ1-5, with 7 bases aligning to TRBD1. The junction had 9 bases not matched to a gene; V was cut back by 6 bases and J by 13 bases. This CDR3 spans 12 amino acids. Per germline, CDR1 MNHEY and CDR2 SVGEGT.